The rows below give T cell receptor beta chains drawn from one sample of a study of regulatory T cells in long-lasting Graves disease. TCRdb used MiXCR to reprocess the multiplex PCR reads, holding one entry per CDR3 protein. The table shows fewer than 650,000 distinct CDR3 sequences, with about 16% occurring only once. The sample was also linked to a second study, of T cells in Graves' hyperthyroidism and ophthalmopathy.

The source material was peripheral blood mononuclear cells (PBMCs), sampled at new diagnosis, from a patient treated with antithyroid drugs. All receptors come from a man aged 18 to 29 with Graves disease. CDR3s include the opening cysteine and the closing phenylalanine or tryptophan. Each record gives: CDR3 length, V gene, J gene, clone size, D gene, CDR3 DNA, CDR3 protein. A D gene is named only where the DNA matches it firmly. Size is stated for part of the rows, as once, few or many counts, or as a class when the clone is expanded.

CDR3 length: 13; V gene: TRBV11-1; J gene: TRBJ2-7; clone size: many; D gene: TRBD2; CDR3 DNA: TGTGCCAGCAGTTTCGGACTAGCGTACGAGCAGTACTTC; CDR3 protein: CASSFGLAYEQYF
CDR3 length: 14; V gene: TRBV28; J gene: TRBJ1-5; clone size: many; D gene: NA; CDR3 DNA: TGTGCCAGCAGTTTAGGGGCCGGGGAACAGCCCCAGCATTTT; CDR3 protein: CASSLGAGEQPQHF
CDR3 length: 16; V gene: TRBV14; J gene: TRBJ2-1; clone size: many; D gene: TRBD2; CDR3 DNA: TGTGCCAGCAGCCATTTAACGGGAGGGAGTGGCAATGAGCAGTTCTTC; CDR3 protein: CASSHLTGGSGNEQFF
CDR3 length: 16; V gene: TRBV6-9; J gene: TRBJ1-1; clone size: NA; D gene: NA; CDR3 DNA: TGTGCCAGCAGTTACTCAGGGGCCGTTATGAACACTGAAGCTTTCTTT; CDR3 protein: CASSYSGAVMNTEAFF
CDR3 length: 13; V gene: TRBV3-1; J gene: TRBJ2-3; clone size: few; D gene: NA; CDR3 DNA: TGTGCCAGCAGCCAGGGGGGAGTGACTGCGCAGTATTTT; CDR3 protein: CASSQGGVTAQYF
CDR3 length: 13; V gene: TRBV20-1; J gene: TRBJ1-5; clone size: NA; D gene: TRBD1; CDR3 DNA: TGCAGTGCGGGGACAGGGAAAGATCAGCCCCAGCATTTT; CDR3 protein: CSAGTGKDQPQHF
CDR3 length: 15; V gene: TRBV12-3/TRBV12-4; J gene: TRBJ2-1; clone size: NA; D gene: TRBD2; CDR3 DNA: TGTGCCAGCAGACGCGGGAGGGGGACCTACAATGAGCAGTTCTTC; CDR3 protein: CASRRGRGTYNEQFF
CDR3 length: 15; V gene: TRBV24-1; J gene: TRBJ2-3; clone size: few; D gene: TRBD1; CDR3 DNA: TGTGCCACCAGTGATCGGACAGGCCCTCGGGATACGCAGTATTTT; CDR3 protein: CATSDRTGPRDTQYF
CDR3 length: 15; V gene: TRBV19; J gene: TRBJ2-7; clone size: NA; D gene: NA; CDR3 DNA: TGTGCCAGTAGCAATGGGGCAGCTAATTCCTACGAGCAGTACTTC; CDR3 protein: CASSNGAANSYEQYF
CDR3 length: 15; V gene: TRBV2; J gene: TRBJ2-1; clone size: many; D gene: TRBD2; CDR3 DNA: TGTGCCAGCAGTGAGGGGGAGGGCCTCTACAATGAGCAGTTCTTC; CDR3 protein: CASSEGEGLYNEQFF
CDR3 length: 15; V gene: TRBV3-1; J gene: TRBJ2-7; clone size: NA; D gene: TRBD2; CDR3 DNA: TGTGCCAGCAGCCCCACCGGGACTACCGCCTACGAGCAGTACTTC; CDR3 protein: CASSPTGTTAYEQYF
CDR3 length: 14; V gene: TRBV6-5; J gene: TRBJ1-5; clone size: many; D gene: NA; CDR3 DNA: TGTGCCAGCAGTTCAACAGGGCCCAGTCAGCCCCAGCATTTT; CDR3 protein: CASSSTGPSQPQHF
CDR3 length: 13; V gene: TRBV4-1; J gene: TRBJ2-5; clone size: few; D gene: NA; CDR3 DNA: TGTGCCAGCAGCCAAGATTTCTACGAGACCCAGTACTTC; CDR3 protein: CASSQDFYETQYF
CDR3 length: 14; V gene: TRBV30; J gene: TRBJ1-6; clone size: many; D gene: NA; CDR3 DNA: TGTGCCTGGACCTCGGGACGGTATAATTCACCCCTCCACTTT; CDR3 protein: CAWTSGRYNSPLHF
CDR3 length: 14; V gene: TRBV18; J gene: TRBJ2-1; clone size: NA; D gene: TRBD2; CDR3 DNA: TGTGCCAGCTCGGGCGGGGGCTCCTACAATGAGCAGTTCTTC; CDR3 protein: CASSGGGSYNEQFF
CDR3 length: 13; V gene: TRBV6-1; J gene: TRBJ1-1; clone size: NA; D gene: NA; CDR3 DNA: TGTGCCACCGGGAGCGGCCAGAACACTGAAGCTTTCTTT; CDR3 protein: CATGSGQNTEAFF
CDR3 length: 18; V gene: TRBV9; J gene: TRBJ2-7; clone size: many; D gene: TRBD2; CDR3 DNA: TGTGCCAGCAGCGTAGTGGAACTAGCGGGAGTTGGTCTCTACGAGCAGTACTTC; CDR3 protein: CASSVVELAGVGLYEQYF
CDR3 length: 15; V gene: TRBV6-2/TRBV6-3; J gene: TRBJ2-3; clone size: few; D gene: TRBD1; CDR3 DNA: TGTGCCAGCAGTAGTAACAGGGGGTACACAGATACGCAGTATTTT; CDR3 protein: CASSSNRGYTDTQYF
CDR3 length: 12; V gene: TRBV28; J gene: TRBJ1-1; clone size: many; D gene: TRBD1; CDR3 DNA: TGTGCCAGCAGTCGGGACAGGGGTCCAGCTTTCTTT; CDR3 protein: CASSRDRGPAFF
CDR3 length: 16; V gene: TRBV28; J gene: TRBJ1-1; clone size: NA; D gene: NA; CDR3 DNA: TGTGCCAGCAGTTTACCCTCGCTCCCGGAAAACACTGAAGCTTTCTTT; CDR3 protein: CASSLPSLPENTEAFF
CDR3 length: 13; V gene: TRBV12-5; J gene: TRBJ2-7; clone size: few; D gene: NA; CDR3 DNA: TGTGCTAGTGGTTTGGAAGAAGCTACGCAGCAGTACTTC; CDR3 protein: CASGLEEATQQYF
CDR3 length: 15; V gene: TRBV2; J gene: TRBJ1-4; clone size: NA; D gene: NA; CDR3 DNA: TGTGCCAGCACACCTATTTTTCGGACACAGTCAAAACTGTTTTTT; CDR3 protein: CASTPIFRTQSKLFF
CDR3 length: 18; V gene: TRBV5-5; J gene: TRBJ2-7; clone size: NA; D gene: TRBD2; CDR3 DNA: TGTGCCAGCAGCTTGGAAGGGGTGTGGACTAGCGGGAAGAACGAGCAGTACTTC; CDR3 protein: CASSLEGVWTSGKNEQYF
CDR3 length: 18; V gene: TRBV27; J gene: TRBJ2-2; clone size: NA; D gene: TRBD1; CDR3 DNA: TGTGCCAGCAGTCTCCTACCGGTGGACAGGTCGAACACCGGGGAGCTGTTTTTT; CDR3 protein: CASSLLPVDRSNTGELFF
CDR3 length: 17; V gene: TRBV28; J gene: TRBJ1-5; clone size: many; D gene: TRBD1; CDR3 DNA: TGTGCCAGCAGTTCGATACAGGGGGTTGGAGGCAATCAGCCCCAGCATTTT; CDR3 protein: CASSSIQGVGGNQPQHF
CDR3 length: 11; V gene: TRBV28; J gene: TRBJ2-2; clone size: few; D gene: NA; CDR3 DNA: TGTGCCAGCCAGGGTCCCGGGGAGCTGTTTTTT; CDR3 protein: CASQGPGELFF
CDR3 length: 13; V gene: TRBV3-1; J gene: TRBJ1-5; clone size: many; D gene: NA; CDR3 DNA: TGTGCCAGCAGCCAAGGTGCTGGACAGCCCCAGCATTTT; CDR3 protein: CASSQGAGQPQHF